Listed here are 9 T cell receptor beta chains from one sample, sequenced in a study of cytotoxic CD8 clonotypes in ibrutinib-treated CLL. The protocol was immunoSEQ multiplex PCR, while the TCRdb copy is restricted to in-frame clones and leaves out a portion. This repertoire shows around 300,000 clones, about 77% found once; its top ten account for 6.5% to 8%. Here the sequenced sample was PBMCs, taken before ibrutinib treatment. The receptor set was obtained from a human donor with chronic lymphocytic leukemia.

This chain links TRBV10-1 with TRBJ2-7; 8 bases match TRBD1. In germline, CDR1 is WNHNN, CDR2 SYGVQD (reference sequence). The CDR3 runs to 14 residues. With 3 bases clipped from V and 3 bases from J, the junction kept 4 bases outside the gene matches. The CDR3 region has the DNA TGCGCCAGCAGTGAATTGGGGACAGGCTACGAGCAGTACTTC. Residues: CASSELGTGYEQYF.

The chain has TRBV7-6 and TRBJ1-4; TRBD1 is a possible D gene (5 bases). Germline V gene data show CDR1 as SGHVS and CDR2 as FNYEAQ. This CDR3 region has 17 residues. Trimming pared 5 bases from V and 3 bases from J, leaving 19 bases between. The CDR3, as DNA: TGTGCCAGCAGCCCAGCAGATGTGGGGCGAGCTAATGAAAAACTGTTTTTT. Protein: CASSPADVGRANEKLFF.

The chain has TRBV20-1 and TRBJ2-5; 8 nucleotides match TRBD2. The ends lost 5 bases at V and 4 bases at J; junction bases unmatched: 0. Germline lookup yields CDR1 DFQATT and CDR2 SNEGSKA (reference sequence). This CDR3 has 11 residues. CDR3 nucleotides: TGCAGTGCTGGGACTAGAGAGACCCAGTACTTC. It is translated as CSAGTRETQYF.

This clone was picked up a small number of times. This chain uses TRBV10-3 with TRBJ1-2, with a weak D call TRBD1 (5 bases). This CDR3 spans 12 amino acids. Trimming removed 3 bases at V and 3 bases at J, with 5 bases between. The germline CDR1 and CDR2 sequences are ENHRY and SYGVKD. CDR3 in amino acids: CAISEQDYGYTF. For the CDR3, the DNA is TGTGCCATCAGTGAACAGGACTATGGCTACACCTTC.

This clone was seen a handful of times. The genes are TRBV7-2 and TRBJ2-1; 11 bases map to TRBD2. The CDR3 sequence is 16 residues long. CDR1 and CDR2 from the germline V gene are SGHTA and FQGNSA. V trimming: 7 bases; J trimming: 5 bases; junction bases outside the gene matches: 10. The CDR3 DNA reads TGTGCCAGCAATAGGGTCGGGACTAGCGGAGACAATGAGCAGTTCTTC. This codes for CASNRVGTSGDNEQFF.

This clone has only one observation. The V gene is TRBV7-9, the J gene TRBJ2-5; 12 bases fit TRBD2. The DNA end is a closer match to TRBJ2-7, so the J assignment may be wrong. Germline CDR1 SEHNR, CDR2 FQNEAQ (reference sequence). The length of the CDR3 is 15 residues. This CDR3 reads CASIDGLAGPYEQYF. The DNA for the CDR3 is TGTGCCAGCATCGACGGACTAGCGGGACCCTACGAGCAGTACTTC.

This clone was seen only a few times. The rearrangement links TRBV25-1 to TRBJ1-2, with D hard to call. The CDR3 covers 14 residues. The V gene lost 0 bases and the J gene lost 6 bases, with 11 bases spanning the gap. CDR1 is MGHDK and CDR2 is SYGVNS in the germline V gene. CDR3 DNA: TGTGCCAGCAGTGAATATACGGGTTTAGATGGCTACACCTTC. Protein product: CASSEYTGLDGYTF.

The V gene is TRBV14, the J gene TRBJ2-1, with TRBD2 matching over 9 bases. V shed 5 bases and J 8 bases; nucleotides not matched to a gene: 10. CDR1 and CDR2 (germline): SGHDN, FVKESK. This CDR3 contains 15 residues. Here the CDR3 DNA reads TGTGCCAGCAGCGCTCCGGGACTAGCATACCATGAGCAGTTCTTC. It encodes CASSAPGLAYHEQFF.

CDR3 loop: CASSTLAGLSGETQYF. The CDR3 DNA follows: TGTGCCAGTAGCACCTTAGCGGGACTCTCGGGGGAGACCCAGTACTTC. J is TRBJ2-5 and V is TRBV19; 8 nucleotides agree with TRBD2. Germline V CDR1 and CDR2: LNHDA, SQIVND (reference sequence). This CDR3 has 16 amino acids. Trimming took 6 bases from V and 5 from J; bases not matched to a gene: 14. Combining the CDR3 with reference TRBV19 and TRBJ2-5 gives the whole variable domain DGGITQSPKYLFRKEGQNVTLSCEQNLNHDAMYWYRQDPGQGLRLIYYSQIVNDFQKGDIAEGYSVSREKKESFPLTVTSAQKNPTAFYLCASSTLAGLSGETQYFGPGTRLLVL.